This T cell receptor (beta chain) was sequenced for a study of T cells in women clearing cervical HPV infection. Study information: Cases: HPV16-related CIN3 or worse on histology, a couple of invasive cancers. Cases' blood sampling followed lesion detection by median about 150 days (90 to 200).

The CDR3 contains 16 residues. V was shortened by 1 base and J by 1 base, with 15 bases between the two germline ends. The germline CDR1 and CDR2 sequences are DFQATT and SNEGSKA (reference sequence). Notes on this clone: The read stops 3 residues short of the end of the CDR3; the missing end is completed from the germline J gene.

Data came from immunoSEQ multiplex PCR; TCRdb stores just in-frame clones and leaves some out. This sample lists 30,000 to 50,000 clones; its ten largest clones have 4.5% to 5.5%. All donors had a single incident cervical HPV16 infection, not prevalent. The sequenced sample was blood buffy coat. This receptor was taken from a woman between 18 and 70 years old with a cervical HPV16 infection that either progressed to CIN3+ or cleared (not recorded which). V and J are TRBV20-1 and TRBJ2-3, with a possible D match to TRBD1 (5 bases). This chain's CDR3 is CSARVYGAPGTDTQYF. The CDR3 DNA, read in part, is TGCAGTGCTAGAGTGTATGGGGCTCCCGGCACAGATACG.